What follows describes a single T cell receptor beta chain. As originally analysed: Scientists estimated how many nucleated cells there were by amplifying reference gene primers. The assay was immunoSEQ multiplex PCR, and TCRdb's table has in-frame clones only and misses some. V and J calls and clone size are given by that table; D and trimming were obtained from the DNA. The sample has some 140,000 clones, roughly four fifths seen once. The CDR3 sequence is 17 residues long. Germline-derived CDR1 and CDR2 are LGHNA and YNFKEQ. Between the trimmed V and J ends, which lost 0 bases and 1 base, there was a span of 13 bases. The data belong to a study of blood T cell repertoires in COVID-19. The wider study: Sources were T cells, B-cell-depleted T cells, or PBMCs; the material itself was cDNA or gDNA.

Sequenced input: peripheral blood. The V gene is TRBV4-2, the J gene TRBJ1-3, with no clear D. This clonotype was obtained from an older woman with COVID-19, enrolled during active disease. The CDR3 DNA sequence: TGTGCCAGCAGCCAAGATGGCAGGCACGCGTCTGGAAACACCATATATTTT. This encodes CASSQDGRHASGNTIYF.